This T cell receptor (beta chain) was sequenced during a study of sequential checkpoint blockade in melanoma. This sample's treatment: randomized to nivolumab then ipilimumab (arm A) or the reverse (arm B). From thawed PBMCs, live CD3+CD8+ cells negative for CD19 and CD56 were sorted. Only in-frame clones appear in the TCRdb table, and some are missing; sequencing was by immunoSEQ multiplex PCR. The sample shows 7,000 to 8,500 clones, 50% to 75% of them seen only once. This CDR3 spans 14 amino acids. In germline, CDR1 is MNHNY, CDR2 SVGAGI (reference sequence). The germline V and J ends were trimmed by 5 bases and 2 bases, with 10 bases remaining between them.

The genes are TRBV6-6 and TRBJ1-5; the D is unclear. This TCR came from a human donor with melanoma. Sequences were derived from CD8+ T cells sorted from blood (inferred from file names), sampled from a patient given nivolumab and ipilimumab in sequence. CDR3 DNA sequence: TGTGCCAGCAGTGGTGAGGTCCGCAATCAGCCCCAGCATTTT. Translation: CASSGEVRNQPQHF.